This section outlines one T cell receptor beta chain sequence together with its context. The data are from a study of blood T cell repertoires in COVID-19. Study-level information: Spain, Italy and the United States supplied samples that represented acute and convalescent COVID-19. T cells, B-cell-depleted T cells, or PBMCs provided the cDNA or gDNA that served as material.

Trimming removed 4 bases from V and 4 bases from J; junction bases left unmatched: 9. This CDR3 is 17 amino acids long. Looked up from germline, CDR1 is SGHDN and CDR2 is FVKESK. The data were produced by immunoSEQ multiplex PCR, yet TCRdb's version contains in-frame clones alone and is incomplete. The data show about 320,000 clones, roughly 90% seen once. Grouping used clinical history reported by participants in a survey and questionnaire. Each exposed participant met a COVID-19 case in the 2 weeks preceding study entry. This clonotype was sampled from a woman aged 25 to 39 who had been exposed to COVID-19. This chain joins TRBV14 and TRBJ2-1; TRBD1 aligns across 11 bases. Sequencing was performed on PBMCs or T cells enriched from blood (not recorded which). The CDR3: CASSLDRGRDEYNEQFF. In DNA form, the CDR3 reads TGTGCCAGCAGCCTGGACAGGGGGCGAGACGAGTACAATGAGCAGTTCTTC.